This entry concerns a single TCR beta chain. This clonotype showed up just a few times. No cognate antigen has been identified for it. No quality values exist for individual bases; no much larger clone is one base distant. From the cysteine through the phenylalanine, the CDR3 covers 15 amino acids. Only CDR3 DNA is held: 45 bases, read in frame from base 1. Taken from the germline V gene, the CDR1 and CDR2 loops are MNHNS and SASEGT. Clipping removes 5 bases from V and 0 bases from J, with 1 as the unmatched junction base count. This sample is part of a study of glioma-infiltrating T cells listed by TCRdb under 2016. Concerning the study at large: TCR alpha- and beta-chain repertoires were sequenced from glioma tissue, non-neoplastic brain tissue and matched peripheral blood mononuclear cells. To measure how far tissue and blood T-cell populations diverged, each tissue-infiltrating repertoire was compared against the peripheral blood repertoire of the same patient. Three low-grade glioma patients, about 8 primary glioblastoma patients, and three non-glioma patients who contributed non-neoplastic brain tissue made up the paired cohort. Points the paper makes about the study in general: The group comparisons were based on small numbers of patients: three non-neoplastic, three low-grade glioma and eight glioblastoma patients. In non-neoplastic patients, VJ-independent divergence between tissue and blood fell below expectation, whereas in all gliomas, and especially in low-grade gliomas, the divergence rose above expectation. Only a very small number of CDR3 sequences turned up in both tissue and blood, a result put down to high CDR3 diversity combined with limited sampling.

The iRepertoire nested amplicon-rescue multiplex PCR (arm-PCR) platform was used to amplify TCR alpha and beta CDR3 regions from RNA. The input for one-step reverse transcription and amplification was 100-400 ng of tissue mRNA or PBMC total RNA. Following bead purification, Illumina adapters were added by a secondary multiplex PCR, and the libraries were gel-purified between 200 and 400 bp. Demultiplexing relied on internal 6-nucleotide barcodes carried by the libraries. Libraries were sequenced on an Illumina MiSeq with 2x220 or 2x250 nucleotide paired-end reads. The published analysis was carried out like this. Paired reads were merged using FLASH 1.2.11 and were aligned to the GRCh37 human genome using BWA-MEM, after which TRA and TRB reads were extracted. An IMGT-derived reference of cassette sequences and CDR3 motifs, with pseudogenes included, was used for V and J assignment. Three-frame translation of reads was performed, and productive CDR3s were defined as those with a C...FGXG motif and no stop codons. Clonotypes were defined as unique combinations of V-J cassette pair and CDR3 amino acid sequence. Reads were filtered by Hamming distance, thresholded by each sample's sequence error rate in mapped regions. TCRdb reworked the public reads: Q25 trimming with fastp, MiXCR clone assembly, productive beta chains retained. When rows share a CDR3 protein, they turn into one entry using the most common DNA and genes. The V and J calls here are based on TCRdb, not the publication. In all, the sample holds 100,000 to 150,000 distinct CDR3 sequences, and approximately 26% of those were seen once. The ten largest account for 27% of the sample.

Sequenced input: glioma tissue, nonneoplastic brain tissue, or PBMCs (not recorded which). The rearranged segments are TRBV6-1 and TRBJ2-4; the central 10 bases match TRBD2. The sequence was collected from a human donor with low-grade glioma or glioblastoma, undergoing nonglioma brain surgery, or in good health (not recorded which). Read as DNA, the sequence is TGTGCCAGCAGTTTAGCGGGGGGAGCCAAAAACATTCAGTACTTC. It codes for CASSLAGGAKNIQYF.